What follows are 18 T cell receptor beta chains derived from one specimen sequenced in a study of cytomegalovirus exposure and HLA in healthy donors. PCR used 60 Vbeta primers and 13 Jbeta primers. Data came from immunoSEQ multiplex PCR; TCRdb stores just in-frame clones and leaves some out. The data hold 140,000 to 150,000 clones, with approximately 80% observed a single time. The sequenced sample consisted of PBMCs. Every receptor here comes from a man aged 35 to 55 in good health and CMV-seronegative.

The chain carries TRBV19 and TRBJ2-7; the match to TRBD1 covers 9 bases. CDR3 length: 13 residues. Unmatched junction bases numbered 2, after V lost 4 bases and J lost 4 bases. Per the germline V gene, CDR1 is LNHDA and CDR2 is SQIVND (reference sequence). The CDR3 sequence: CASSNRGRYEQYF. The CDR3 DNA reads TGTGCCAGTAGTAACAGGGGGCGATACGAGCAGTACTTC.

DNA for the CDR3: TGTGCCAGCAGCTTGGGTGGCGGGGGGGCGGAGACCCAGTACTTC. Its protein is CASSLGGGGAETQYF. V and J are TRBV13 and TRBJ2-5; 9 nucleotides match TRBD2. Germline-derived CDR1 and CDR2 are PRHDT and FYEKMQ (reference sequence). This CDR3 is built from 15 residues. V trimming: 3 bases; J trimming: 5 bases; junction bases outside the gene matches: 7.

The rearrangement uses TRBV6-5 and TRBJ1-1; D uncertain. V was pared by 6 bases and J by 4 bases, with 12 bases between. The germline V gene has CDR1 MNHEY and CDR2 SVGAGI. CDR3 size: 13 residues. The CDR3 region is CASRLQQSTEAFF. The CDR3 DNA reads as TGTGCCAGCAGGCTTCAACAGAGCACTGAAGCTTTCTTT.

This chain connects TRBV25-1 to TRBJ1-1, with D tentatively TRBD1 (6 bases). The CDR3 has 16 amino acids. CDR1 and CDR2 from the germline V gene are MGHDK and SYGVNS. V gave up 6 bases and J gave up 0 bases, with 17 bases separating them. CDR3 sequence: CASSGGRGEMNTEAFF. The CDR3 bases are TGTGCCAGCAGCGGGGGGAGGGGGGAAATGAACACTGAAGCTTTCTTT.

The chain recombines TRBV7-9 with TRBJ2-7; possible D gene TRBD2, 6 bases. The V end lost 5 bases, the J end lost 0 bases, and 17 bases lay between the germline ends. The CDR3 consists of 16 residues. Germline loops: CDR1 SEHNR, CDR2 FQNEAQ (reference sequence). For the CDR3, the DNA is TGTGCCAGCAGCACGGGACCCGGGAGAAGCTCCTACGAGCAGTACTTC. It codes for CASSTGPGRSSYEQYF.

This chain links TRBV10-2 with TRBJ2-5, with 12 nucleotides matching TRBD2. The junction had 7 bases not matched to a gene; V was cut back by 8 bases and J by 3 bases. The germline gives CDR1 WSHSY, CDR2 SAAADI. The CDR3 length is 15 residues. The CDR3 DNA is TGCGCCAGCGGGGGGAGACTAGCGGGGGAAGAGACCCAGTACTTC. Its translation: CASGGRLAGEETQYF.

CDR3 nucleotide sequence: TGTGCCAGCAGCAACCCCGGGGGGTCCGCCTACGAGCAGTACTTC. It codes for CASSNPGGSAYEQYF. The V and J genes are TRBV7-9 and TRBJ2-7, with 7 nucleotides matching TRBD2. The CDR3 length is 15 residues. The germline V gene has CDR1 SEHNR and CDR2 FQNEAQ (reference sequence). Trimming cost V 5 bases and J 2 bases; bases outside gene matches: 9.

The chain uses TRBV27 and TRBJ2-2; tentative D call: TRBD2 (5 bases). In germline, CDR1 is MNHEY, CDR2 SMNVEV (reference sequence). Trimming stripped 2 bases from V and 7 bases from J, with 11 bases between. The CDR3 sequence is 14 residues long. The CDR3 DNA follows: TGTGCCAGCAGTTTAGTCCTAGCTCACGGGGAGCTGTTTTTT. Translated, it gives CASSLVLAHGELFF.

The chain is built from TRBV10-3 and TRBJ2-7; 8 bases fit TRBD1. Per the germline V gene, CDR1 is ENHRY and CDR2 is SYGVKD. This CDR3 is 16 amino acids long. The V gene end was trimmed by 7 bases and the J gene end by 2 bases; junction bases not matched to a gene: 13. The CDR3 loop reads CAIMAGGAFGTYEQYF. The CDR3 bases are TGTGCCATCATGGCAGGGGGCGCTTTCGGAACCTACGAGCAGTACTTC.

This clone appeared a few times. The rearrangement joins TRBV19 to TRBJ2-1, with 8 bases lining up with TRBD1. The length of the CDR3 is 14 residues. Germline trimming cut 1 base from V and 4 bases from J; bases unmatched to any gene: 0. Germline V CDR1 and CDR2: LNHDA, SQIVND (reference sequence). The DNA for the CDR3 is TGTGCCAGTAGTATAGGGGACAGGTACAATGAGCAGTTCTTC. Residues: CASSIGDRYNEQFF.

This rearrangement joins TRBV5-6 to TRBJ2-1; maybe TRBD2 (6 bases). The ends were cut back, 0 bases at V and 0 bases at J, with 10 bases in the middle. The CDR3 contains 16 residues. CDR1 and CDR2 from the germline V gene are SGHDT and YYEEEE. The CDR3 region has the DNA TGTGCCAGCAGCTTGGGACTAGGCGACTCCTACAATGAGCAGTTCTTC. As protein: CASSLGLGDSYNEQFF.

The chain employs TRBV15 and TRBJ1-3, with D possibly being TRBD1 (6 bases). This CDR3 is 18 amino acids long. Germline V gene data show CDR1 as LNHNV and CDR2 as YYDKDF (reference sequence). With 0 bases removed from V and 0 bases from J, the gap between germline ends came to 15 bases. CDR3 sequence (DNA): TGTGCCACCAGCAGAGATGGGGGCAGGGTGAACTCTGGAAACACCATATATTTT. Encoded protein: CATSRDGGRVNSGNTIYF.

The chain is built from TRBV5-5 and TRBJ1-1, with D unresolved. This CDR3 has 13 amino acids. Per germline, CDR1 SGHKS and CDR2 YYEKEE (reference sequence). V lost 1 base to trimming and J lost 5 bases, with 9 bases between them. The CDR3 loop reads CASSLTGRTEAFF. The CDR3, as DNA: TGTGCCAGCAGCTTGACGGGTCGGACTGAAGCTTTCTTT. The whole variable domain, remainder taken from reference TRBV5-5 and TRBJ1-1, is DAGVTQSPTHLIKTRGQQVTLRCSPISGHKSVSWYQQVLGQGPQFIFQYYEKEERGRGNFPDRFSARQFPNYSSELNVNALLLGDSALYLCASSLTGRTEAFFGQGTRLTVV.

The V and J genes are TRBV6-5 and TRBJ1-6; D is unresolved. The germline V gene encodes CDR1 MNHEY and CDR2 SVGAGI. The CDR3 consists of 13 residues. Trimming took off 10 bases at V and 6 bases at J, with 13 bases between the two ends. The CDR3 nucleotides are TGTGCCACCTCGAAGCCGGGTAATTCACCCCTCCACTTT. This codes for CATSKPGNSPLHF.

The rearrangement joins TRBV5-6 to TRBJ2-3; perhaps TRBD1 as D (5 bases). The CDR3 runs to 15 residues. Germline lookup yields CDR1 SGHDT and CDR2 YYEEEE. Trimming took 0 bases from V and 4 from J, leaving 12 bases between them. The CDR3 coding sequence is TGTGCCAGCAGCTTGGGTAGCAGGGTGGCAGATACGCAGTATTTT. Translated, it gives CASSLGSRVADTQYF.

The rearrangement links TRBV15 to TRBJ1-4; D is ambiguous. V was clipped by 0 bases and J by 3 bases, with 11 bases between them. The CDR3 runs 16 residues. Germline values: CDR1 LNHNV, CDR2 YYDKDF (reference sequence). CDR3: CATSREQLAANEKLFF. The CDR3 bases are TGTGCCACCAGCAGAGAACAGCTAGCGGCTAATGAAAAACTGTTTTTT.

The chain joins TRBV9 to TRBJ2-5; TRBD2 might be the D (5 bases). Germline lookup yields CDR1 SGDLS and CDR2 YYNGEE. V was pared by 5 bases and J by 5 bases, with 13 bases between. This CDR3 contains 13 residues. The CDR3 loop is CASSRTGSETQYF. CDR3 bases: TGTGCCAGCAGTCGAACGGGGTCGGAGACCCAGTACTTC. Variable domain in full (rest from reference TRBV9 and TRBJ2-5): DSGVTQTPKHLITATGQRVTLRCSPRSGDLSVYWYQQSLDQGLQFLIQYYNGEERAKGNILERFSAQQFPDLHSELNLSSLELGDSALYFCASSRTGSETQYFGPGTRLLVL.

The chain has TRBV14 and TRBJ2-5; the D is unclear. CDR3 length: 13 amino acids. CDR1 is SGHDN and CDR2 is FVKESK in the germline V gene. V shed 4 bases and J shed 4 bases, with 10 bases lying between them. The CDR3 DNA sequence: TGTGCCAGCAGCCGTCATTCGGGAGAGACCCAGTACTTC. Residues: CASSRHSGETQYF.